Shown below are 20 T cell receptor beta chains from a single sample sequenced in a study of T cell responses to AZD1222 COVID-19 vaccine. Measured with immunoSEQ multiplex PCR; TCRdb has only the in-frame clones, and not every one. The sample shows some 110,000 clones, around 85% of them seen only once. The sample here was peripheral blood, taken 28 days after the second AZD1222 dose. The receptors here all came from an adult who received the AZD1222 COVID-19 vaccine.

The J gene is TRBJ2-1, the V gene TRBV3-1 (or the pseudogene TRBV3-2), with D perhaps TRBD1 (5 bases). Trimming pared 0 bases from V and 1 base from J, leaving 10 bases between. CDR1 LGHDT and CDR2 YNNKEL come from the germline V gene (reference sequence). The CDR3 extends over 16 amino acids. CDR3 DNA: TGTGCCAGCAGCCAAGATAACAGGCGTTCCTACAATGAGCAGTTCTTC. It yields the protein CASSQDNRRSYNEQFF.

This chain uses TRBV6-6 with TRBJ2-7, with 7 bases that match TRBD2. CDR3 size: 13 residues. Losses at the gene ends were 6 bases for V and 6 bases for J; bases not matched to a gene: 8. Looked up from germline, CDR1 is MNHNY and CDR2 is SVGAGI (reference sequence). The chain's CDR3 is CASSPGEGGEQYF. As DNA, the CDR3 is TGTGCCAGCAGCCCCGGGGAGGGCGGCGAGCAGTACTTC.

The chain employs TRBV7-2 and TRBJ2-3; 13 nucleotides agree with TRBD2. Germline V gives CDR1 SGHTA, CDR2 FQGNSA. Losses at the gene ends were 1 base for V and 3 bases for J; bases not matched to a gene: 4. The CDR3 runs 17 residues. Here the CDR3 reads CASSLGLAGGWTDTQYF. DNA of the CDR3: TGTGCCAGCAGCTTAGGACTAGCGGGGGGCTGGACAGATACGCAGTATTTT.

The CDR3 region is CASTSTPGYDNEQFF. The CDR3 coding sequence is TGCGCCAGCACCTCAACCCCGGGGTACGACAATGAGCAGTTCTTC. The V and J genes are TRBV5-1 and TRBJ2-1, with D possibly TRBD2 on 5 matching bases. The CDR3 totals 15 residues. Trimming shortened V by 6 bases and J by 5 bases, and 18 bases separated the two germline ends. Germline V gives CDR1 SGHRS, CDR2 YFSETQ.

This clone was detected only once. V gene TRBV4-1 combines with J gene TRBJ2-2; D remains unclear. The CDR3 totals 20 residues. The ends were cut back, 3 bases at V and 2 bases at J, with 25 bases in the middle. Per germline, CDR1 MGHRA and CDR2 YSYEKL. The CDR3 bases are TGCGCCAGCAGCCATCGTATAGTGGGCGGTCGTCGCCAAAACACCGGGGAGCTGTTTTTT. Translation gives CASSHRIVGGRRQNTGELFF.

The chain couples TRBV7-3 to TRBJ2-3; 7 nucleotides line up with TRBD1. Looked up from germline, CDR1 is SGHTA and CDR2 is FQGTGA. V was pared by 5 bases and J by 0 bases, with 5 bases of the junction left unmatched. The CDR3 runs to 15 residues. The chain's CDR3 is CASSNRDSSTDTQYF. The CDR3 DNA is TGTGCCAGCAGCAACCGGGACAGTAGCACAGATACGCAGTATTTT.

The V call is TRBV6-5, the J call TRBJ1-5; D remains unclear. Germline lookup yields CDR1 MNHEY and CDR2 SVGAGI. V was trimmed by 5 bases and J by 2 bases, leaving 13 bases between them. The CDR3 sequence is 15 residues long. CDR3 in amino acids: CASSRRVLGNQPQHF. CDR3 DNA sequence: TGTGCCAGCAGTCGTCGGGTCTTGGGCAATCAGCCCCAGCATTTT.

The V gene is TRBV27, the J gene TRBJ2-7; no reliable D call. The ends were cut back, 2 bases at V and 1 base at J, with 9 bases in the middle. In germline, CDR1 is MNHEY, CDR2 SMNVEV (reference sequence). The CDR3 loop spans 14 amino acids. This chain's CDR3 is CASSLRDMSYEQYF. The CDR3 region has the DNA TGTGCCAGCAGTTTAAGAGACATGTCCTACGAGCAGTACTTC.

The gene calls are TRBV4-2 and TRBJ1-4; D gene unclear. Per germline, CDR1 LGHNA and CDR2 YNFKEQ. V lost 0 bases to trimming and J lost 8 bases, with 13 bases between them. The CDR3 length is 15 residues. CDR3 protein: CASSQEGGGGEKLFF. CDR3 bases: TGTGCCAGCAGCCAAGAGGGCGGTGGTGGGGAAAAACTGTTTTTT.

This clone showed up just a few times. J is TRBJ2-1 and V is TRBV6-5; no clear D gene. The CDR3 spans 14 residues. The germline gives CDR1 MNHEY, CDR2 SVGAGI. V was pared by 8 bases and J by 6 bases, with 17 bases between. The CDR3, as DNA: TGTGCCAGCGGAGAGTCGGCGTTGGGCAATGAGCAGTTCTTC. The encoded protein is CASGESALGNEQFF.

This clone was found once. V is TRBV7-2 and J is TRBJ1-1, with D perhaps matching TRBD1 (5 bases). Germline V gene sequence: CDR1 SGHTA, CDR2 FQGNSA. This CDR3 comprises 13 residues. Trimming shortened V by 5 bases and J by 4 bases, and 11 bases separated the two germline ends. CDR3 amino acids: CASSPGQGTEAFF. The CDR3 region has the DNA TGTGCCAGCAGCCCCGGCCAGGGCACTGAAGCTTTCTTT.

The chain uses TRBV6-4 and TRBJ2-1; D is unresolved. Germline lookup yields CDR1 MRHNA and CDR2 SNTAGT. The CDR3 loop spans 14 amino acids. The V gene lost 3 bases and the J gene lost 2 bases, with 8 bases spanning the gap. CDR3 protein: CASSESSPYNEQFF. CDR3 nucleotides: TGTGCCAGCAGTGAGTCTAGTCCCTACAATGAGCAGTTCTTC.

The gene calls are TRBV6-5 and TRBJ1-1, with D hard to call. V dropped 6 bases and J dropped 0 bases, with 11 bases sitting between them. From germline, CDR1 is MNHEY and CDR2 SVGAGI. There are 14 residues in the CDR3. DNA of the CDR3: TGTGCCAGCAGGCGTGACGGTGTGAACACTGAAGCTTTCTTT. It specifies CASRRDGVNTEAFF.

The genes are TRBV18 and TRBJ1-1; 7 bases match TRBD1. This CDR3 region has 13 residues. The V segment lost 8 bases and the J segment 3 bases; nucleotides outside the gene matches: 6. Germline V CDR1 and CDR2: KGHSH, LQKENI. The CDR3 loop reads CASHQGVDTEAFF. The CDR3 coding sequence is TGTGCCAGCCACCAGGGGGTTGACACTGAAGCTTTCTTT.

The chain employs TRBV27 and TRBJ2-2, with D tentatively TRBD1 (6 bases). The CDR3 is 15 amino acids. Germline V lookup: CDR1 MNHEY, CDR2 SMNVEV (reference sequence). V lost 6 bases and J 0 bases, leaving 11 bases between the germline ends. CDR3 in amino acids: CASRRAGANTGELFF. CDR3 in DNA: TGTGCCAGCAGGAGGGCAGGGGCGAACACCGGGGAGCTGTTTTTT.

As concerns this clone: Other nucleotide sequences in the sample specify the same CDR3. The chain carries TRBV6-5 and TRBJ1-5; no firm D call. This CDR3 contains 14 residues. Germline CDR1 reads MNHEY; CDR2 reads SVGAGI. V lost 1 base, J lost 2 bases, and 6 bases lay in between. The CDR3 loop is CASSYLAGNQPQHF. CDR3 in DNA: TGTGCCAGCAGTTACTTGGCTGGCAATCAGCCCCAGCATTTT.

The chain joins TRBV11-3 to TRBJ2-1; 11 bases map to TRBD1. The germline gives CDR1 SGHNT, CDR2 YENEEA. The CDR3 has 15 residues. V lost 5 bases and J lost 5; bases outside the gene matches: 5. CDR3 sequence (DNA): TGTGCCAGCAGCCCCAGGACAGGGGGCGACAATGAGCAGTTCTTC. This codes for CASSPRTGGDNEQFF.

The chain uses TRBV4-3 and TRBJ2-2; no clear D gene. CDR1 and CDR2 (germline): LGHNA, YSLEER. V lost 0 bases to trimming and J lost 9 bases, with 11 bases between them. The CDR3 loop spans 14 amino acids. CDR3 nucleotides: TGCGCCAGCAGCCAAGACTGGGTTTCGAGGGAGCTGTTTTTT. This translates into CASSQDWVSRELFF.

The rearrangement uses TRBV6-5 and TRBJ2-7; 11 nucleotides agree with TRBD1. The CDR3 is 15 residues long. With 6 bases clipped from V and 1 base from J, the junction kept 5 bases outside the gene matches. Germline assignment: CDR1 MNHEY and CDR2 SVGAGI. CDR3 residues: CASSRGDRGSYEQYF. The CDR3 DNA follows: TGTGCCAGCAGCAGAGGGGACAGGGGGTCCTACGAGCAGTACTTC.

The chain uses TRBV29-1 and TRBJ2-1; D perhaps matches TRBD1 (5 bases). The CDR3 sequence is 13 residues long. Germline CDR1 and CDR2: SQVTM and ANQGSEA. The V end was cut by 3 bases, the J end by 8 bases, with 14 bases between. For the CDR3, the DNA is TGCAGCGTTGAGGCAGGGATAGTGGATGAGCAGTTCTTC. It yields the protein CSVEAGIVDEQFF.